This T cell receptor beta chain was recovered during a study of T-cell memory formation after mild COVID-19 (dated by TCRdb to the early 2020s). Study-level background: TCR sequence clusters from the two donors were found to be largely donor specific. T-cell clones expanding and contracting after mild COVID-19 in a couple of donors were tracked by longitudinal TCRalpha and TCRbeta repertoire sequencing. The cohort comprised two young, previously healthy adult volunteers, one female and one male.

Broad study findings and their caveats: Some responding clones were found in pre-infection memory, which suggests that pre-existing cross-reactive memory T cells took part in the SARS-CoV-2 response. Clones contracting from day 15 to 85 had balanced CD4/CD8 phenotypes, while a second wave expanding from day 15 to 37 was biased towards CD4+. Contracting CD4+ clones turned up mainly in the CM and EM memory subsets, whereas EMRA was where CD8+ clones were enriched. Whether the second-wave clones peaking on day 37 were SARS-CoV-2 specific was not confirmed. The study covered only a couple of mild cases, and larger cohorts including severe cases with pre-infection samples were considered necessary.

TCRdb shows the sequencer as Illumina NovaSeq 6000. cDNA libraries for TCRalpha and TCRbeta were prepared by 5'RACE using constant-segment primers, with sample barcodes and unique molecular identifiers added. RNA was extracted from every sample with Trizol reagent. The libraries were amplified in two PCR steps, and the second step added a second sample barcode and Illumina TruSeq adapters. Sequencing of libraries was performed on an Illumina NovaSeq with 2 x 150 bp paired-end reads. The paper's data handling went like this. Reads were demultiplexed and collapsed into UMI-guided consensus sequences with migec v1.2.7. Using mixcr v2.1.11, UMI consensuses were aligned to TRA and TRB V and J templates and then assembled into clonotypes. Clonotypes were classified as expanded or contracted when called significant by both edgeR and NoisET, with noise models trained on biological replicates. For edgeR calls, the cutoffs were a false discovery rate-adjusted p below 0.01 and a log2 fold-change threshold of 1. As an exploratory analysis of dynamics, PCA with hierarchical clustering was applied to max-normalized trajectories of the 1000 most abundant clonotypes. Separately sequenced CD4+ and CD8+ repertoires were used to assign a CD4 or CD8 phenotype to each responding clone. The raw public data were reprocessed by TCRdb itself: fastp quality trimming at Q25, MiXCR clonotype calling, in-frame beta chains only. Rows with one shared CDR3 protein collapse into an entry with the most common genes and DNA. TCRdb, not the original authors, processed these V and J calls. This sample comprises roughly 110,000 distinct CDR3 sequences, approximately 15% of them detected only once. Roughly 40% of the sample lies in the top ten.

From the cysteine up to the phenylalanine, the CDR3 has a length of 21 residues. Kept here is only the CDR3 DNA, which spans 63 bases and is read in frame from base 1. V sheds 3 bases and J sheds 1 base, leaving 27 bases between their ends. The germline V gene provides CDR1 ENHRY and CDR2 SYGVKD. About this clonotype: No antigen is known for it. Per-base qualities were not stored, and no clone one base away is much larger.

PBMCs were isolated by Ficoll-Paque density gradient centrifugation. The clonotype originates from a man aged 18 to 29 who had mild COVID-19 (a few samples of this study predate the infection). The sample titles of this study are shuffled in the database, so cell type and time point are left out; the donor was told from shared clones. The chain couples TRBV10-3 to TRBJ2-2, with TRBD2 tentatively as D gene (6 bases match). The source material was PBMCs or a T cell subset sorted from them (not recorded which). The DNA sequence is TGTGCCATCAGTGAAGAGGGAGGTGATGAAAATAAACTACTGAACACCGGGGAGCTGTTTTTT. It translates as CAISEEGGDENKLLNTGELFF.